The following is a T cell receptor (beta chain) sequence with its context. The data derive from a study of T cell clones after liver transplantation. Looking at the study overall: Subjects received no induction therapy and standard immunosuppression until randomization at 12-24 months post-transplant.

The junction had 5 bases not matched to a gene; V was cut back by 5 bases and J by 0 bases. The CDR3 consists of 16 residues. CDR1 and CDR2 (germline): SGHTA, FQGTGA. Here immunoSEQ multiplex PCR was the method, and the copy in TCRdb shows in-frame clones only, minus some. The profile shows under 20,000 clones, approximately 80% of them singletons. The source is a human patient who received a liver transplant. A subset of T cells may come from the graft donor. The sample here was CD8+ T cells from blood, taken roughly 50 months after liver transplant. The rearrangement links TRBV7-3 to TRBJ2-2; 8 bases agree with TRBD2. CDR3 nucleotide sequence: TGTGCCAGCAGCCCGAGAGCGGGGGCGAACACCGGGGAGCTGTTTTTT. Its protein is CASSPRAGANTGELFF.